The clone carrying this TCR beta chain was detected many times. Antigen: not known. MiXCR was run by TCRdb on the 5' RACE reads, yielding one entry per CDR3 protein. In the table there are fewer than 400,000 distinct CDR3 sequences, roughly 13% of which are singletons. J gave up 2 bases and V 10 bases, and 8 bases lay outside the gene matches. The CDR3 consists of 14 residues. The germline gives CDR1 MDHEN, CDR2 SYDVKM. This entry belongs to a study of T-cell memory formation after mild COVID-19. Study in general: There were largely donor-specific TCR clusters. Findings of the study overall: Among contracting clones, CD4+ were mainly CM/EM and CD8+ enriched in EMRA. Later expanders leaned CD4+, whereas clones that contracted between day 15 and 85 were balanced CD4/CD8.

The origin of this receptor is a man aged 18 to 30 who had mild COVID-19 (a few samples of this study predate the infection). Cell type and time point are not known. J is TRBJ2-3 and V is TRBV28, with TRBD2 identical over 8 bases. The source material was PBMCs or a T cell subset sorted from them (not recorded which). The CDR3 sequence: CATYSGATTDTQYF. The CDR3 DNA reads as TGTGCCACTTATAGCGGGGCGACCACAGATACGCAGTATTTT.